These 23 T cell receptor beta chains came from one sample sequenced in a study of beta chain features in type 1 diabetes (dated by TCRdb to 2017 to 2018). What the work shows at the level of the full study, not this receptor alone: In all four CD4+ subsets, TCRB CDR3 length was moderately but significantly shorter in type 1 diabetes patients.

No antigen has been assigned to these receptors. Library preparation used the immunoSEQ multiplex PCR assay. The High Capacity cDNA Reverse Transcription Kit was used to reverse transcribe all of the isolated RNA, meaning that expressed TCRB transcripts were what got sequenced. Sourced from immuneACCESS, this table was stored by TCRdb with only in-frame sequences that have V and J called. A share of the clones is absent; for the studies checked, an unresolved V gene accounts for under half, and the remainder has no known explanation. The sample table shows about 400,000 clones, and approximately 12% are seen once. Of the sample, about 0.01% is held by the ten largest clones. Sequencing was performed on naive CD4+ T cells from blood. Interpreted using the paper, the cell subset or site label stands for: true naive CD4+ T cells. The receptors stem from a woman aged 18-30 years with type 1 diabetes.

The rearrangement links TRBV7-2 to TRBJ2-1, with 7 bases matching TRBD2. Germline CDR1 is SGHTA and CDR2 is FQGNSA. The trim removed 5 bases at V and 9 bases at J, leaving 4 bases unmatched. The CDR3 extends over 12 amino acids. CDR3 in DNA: TGTGCCAGCAGCCCGACTAGCCTTGAGCAGTTCTTC. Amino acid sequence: CASSPTSLEQFF.

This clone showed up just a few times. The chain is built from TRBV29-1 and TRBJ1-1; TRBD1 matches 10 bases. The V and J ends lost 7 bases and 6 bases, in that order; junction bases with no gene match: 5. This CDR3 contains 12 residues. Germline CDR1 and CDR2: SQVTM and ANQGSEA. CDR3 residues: CSGDRGLSEAFF. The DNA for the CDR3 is TGCAGCGGTGACAGGGGGCTCTCTGAAGCTTTCTTT.

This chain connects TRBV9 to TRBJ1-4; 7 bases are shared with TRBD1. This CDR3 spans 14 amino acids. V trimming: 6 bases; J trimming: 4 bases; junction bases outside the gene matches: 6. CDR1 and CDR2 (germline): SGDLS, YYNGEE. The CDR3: CASNTGVFNEKLFF. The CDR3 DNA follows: TGTGCCAGCAACACAGGGGTGTTTAATGAAAAACTGTTTTTT.

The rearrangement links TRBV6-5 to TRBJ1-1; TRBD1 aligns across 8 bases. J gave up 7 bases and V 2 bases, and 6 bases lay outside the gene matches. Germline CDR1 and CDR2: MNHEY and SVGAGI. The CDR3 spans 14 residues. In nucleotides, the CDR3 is TGTGCCAGCAGTTACCTAGGGACAGGCTTTGAAGCTTTCTTT. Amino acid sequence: CASSYLGTGFEAFF.

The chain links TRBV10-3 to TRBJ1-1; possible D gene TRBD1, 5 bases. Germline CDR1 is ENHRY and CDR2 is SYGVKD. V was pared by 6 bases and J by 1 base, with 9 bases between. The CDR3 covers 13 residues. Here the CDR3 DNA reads TGTGCCATCAGGTTGACAGAGAACACTGAAGCTTTCTTT. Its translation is CAIRLTENTEAFF.

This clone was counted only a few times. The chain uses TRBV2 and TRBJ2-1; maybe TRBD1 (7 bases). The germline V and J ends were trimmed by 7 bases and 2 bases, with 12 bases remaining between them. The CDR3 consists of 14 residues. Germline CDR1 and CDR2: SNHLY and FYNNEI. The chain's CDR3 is CASMSGGPYNEQFF. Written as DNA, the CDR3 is TGTGCCAGCATGTCAGGGGGGCCCTACAATGAGCAGTTCTTC.

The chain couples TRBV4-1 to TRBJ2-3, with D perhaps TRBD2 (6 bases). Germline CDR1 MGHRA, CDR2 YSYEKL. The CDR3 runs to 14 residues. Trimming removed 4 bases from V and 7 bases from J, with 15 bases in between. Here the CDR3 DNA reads TGCGCCAGCAGCCCGACCGCGGGGCTAAATACGCAGTATTTT. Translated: CASSPTAGLNTQYF.

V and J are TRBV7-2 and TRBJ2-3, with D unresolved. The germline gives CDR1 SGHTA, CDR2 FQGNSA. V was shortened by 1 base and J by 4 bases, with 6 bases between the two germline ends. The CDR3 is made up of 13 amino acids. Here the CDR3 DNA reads TGTGCCAGCAGCTTAGTGGCATCAGATACGCAGTATTTT. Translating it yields CASSLVASDTQYF.

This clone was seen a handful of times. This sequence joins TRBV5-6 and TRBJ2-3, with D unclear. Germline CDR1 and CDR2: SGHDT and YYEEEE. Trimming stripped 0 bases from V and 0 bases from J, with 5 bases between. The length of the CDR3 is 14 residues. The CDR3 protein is CASSLAGSTDTQYF. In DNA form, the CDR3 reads TGTGCCAGCAGCTTGGCTGGCAGCACAGATACGCAGTATTTT.

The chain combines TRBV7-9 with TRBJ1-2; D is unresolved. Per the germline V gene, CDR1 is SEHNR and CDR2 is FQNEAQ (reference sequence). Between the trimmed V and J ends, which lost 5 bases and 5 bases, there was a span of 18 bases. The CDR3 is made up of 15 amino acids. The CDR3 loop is CASSPVNETPYGYTF. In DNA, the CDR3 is TGTGCCAGCAGCCCAGTAAACGAGACTCCTTATGGCTACACCTTC.

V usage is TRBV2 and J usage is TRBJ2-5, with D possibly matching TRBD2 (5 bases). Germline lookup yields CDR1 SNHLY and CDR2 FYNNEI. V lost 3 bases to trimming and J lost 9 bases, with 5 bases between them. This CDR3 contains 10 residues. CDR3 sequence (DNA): TGTGCCAGCAGTGAGGAGGCCCAGTACTTC. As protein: CASSEEAQYF.

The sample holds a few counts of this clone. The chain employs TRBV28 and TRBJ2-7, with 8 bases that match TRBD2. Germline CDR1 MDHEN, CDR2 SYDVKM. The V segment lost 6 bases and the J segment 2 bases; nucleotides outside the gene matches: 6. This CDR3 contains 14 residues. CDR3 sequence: CASRVSGTPYEQYF. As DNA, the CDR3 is TGTGCCAGCAGAGTTAGCGGGACTCCCTACGAGCAGTACTTC.

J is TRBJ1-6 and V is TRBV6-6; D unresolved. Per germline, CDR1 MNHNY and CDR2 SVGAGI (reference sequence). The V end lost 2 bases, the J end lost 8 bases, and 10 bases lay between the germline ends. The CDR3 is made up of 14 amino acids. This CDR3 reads CASSYPGRDSPLHF. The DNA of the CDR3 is TGTGCCAGCAGTTACCCCGGGAGAGATTCACCCCTCCACTTT.

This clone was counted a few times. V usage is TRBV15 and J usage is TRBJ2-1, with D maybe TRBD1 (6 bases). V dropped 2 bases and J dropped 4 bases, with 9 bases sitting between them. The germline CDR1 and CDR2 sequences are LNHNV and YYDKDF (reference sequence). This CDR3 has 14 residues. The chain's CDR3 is CATSRQGSYNEQFF. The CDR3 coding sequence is TGTGCCACCAGCAGACAGGGGTCTTACAATGAGCAGTTCTTC.

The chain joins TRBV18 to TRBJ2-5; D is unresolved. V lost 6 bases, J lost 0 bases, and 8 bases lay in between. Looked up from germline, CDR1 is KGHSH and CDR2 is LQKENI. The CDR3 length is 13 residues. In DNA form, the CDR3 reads TGTGCCAGCTCGGCAGGAAACCAAGAGACCCAGTACTTC. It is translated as CASSAGNQETQYF.

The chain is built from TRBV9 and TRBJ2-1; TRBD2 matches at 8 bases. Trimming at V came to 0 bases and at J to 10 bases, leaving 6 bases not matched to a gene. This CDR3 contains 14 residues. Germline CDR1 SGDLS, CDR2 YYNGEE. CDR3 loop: CASSVEGLGGEQFF. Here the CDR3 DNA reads TGTGCCAGCAGCGTAGAGGGACTAGGAGGGGAGCAGTTCTTC. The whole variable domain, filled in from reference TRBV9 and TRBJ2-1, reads DSGVTQTPKHLITATGQRVTLRCSPRSGDLSVYWYQQSLDQGLQFLIQYYNGEERAKGNILERFSAQQFPDLHSELNLSSLELGDSALYFCASSVEGLGGEQFFGPGTRLTVL.

This chain's CDR3 is CASSLGQSQYF. The CDR3 DNA is TGTGCCAGCAGTCTTGGACAGAGCCAGTACTTC. The rearrangement uses TRBV28 and TRBJ2-7, with D maybe TRBD1 (6 bases). This CDR3 region has 11 residues. The germline V gene has CDR1 MDHEN and CDR2 SYDVKM. The V end lost 5 bases, the J end lost 10 bases, and 12 bases lay between the germline ends.

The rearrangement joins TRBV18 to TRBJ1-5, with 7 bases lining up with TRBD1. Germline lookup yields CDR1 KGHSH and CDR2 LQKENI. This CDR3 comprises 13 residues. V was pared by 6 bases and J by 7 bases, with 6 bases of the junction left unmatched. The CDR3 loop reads CASSEQGFQPQHF. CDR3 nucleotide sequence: TGTGCCAGCTCCGAACAGGGGTTCCAGCCCCAGCATTTT.

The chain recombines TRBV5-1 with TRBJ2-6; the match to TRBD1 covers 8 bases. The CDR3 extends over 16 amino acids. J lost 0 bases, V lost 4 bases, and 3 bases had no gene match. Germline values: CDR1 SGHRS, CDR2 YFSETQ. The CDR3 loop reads CASSRDRTSGANVLTF. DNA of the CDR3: TGCGCCAGCAGCCGGGACAGGACCTCTGGGGCCAACGTCCTGACTTTC.

The CDR3: CAWSRQGAETQYF. The CDR3 nucleotides read TGTGCCTGGAGCCGACAGGGCGCGGAGACCCAGTACTTC. The chain couples TRBV30 to TRBJ2-5; 7 nucleotides agree with TRBD1. In germline, CDR1 is GTSNPN, CDR2 SVGIG (reference sequence). With 3 bases clipped from V and 5 bases from J, the junction kept 6 bases outside the gene matches. The CDR3 totals 13 residues.

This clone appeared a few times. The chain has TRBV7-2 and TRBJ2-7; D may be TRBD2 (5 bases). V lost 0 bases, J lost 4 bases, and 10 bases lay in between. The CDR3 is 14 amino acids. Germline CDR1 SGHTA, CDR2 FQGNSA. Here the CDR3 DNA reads TGTGCCAGCAGCTTAGCCCCGGGATTTTACGAGCAGTACTTC. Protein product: CASSLAPGFYEQYF.

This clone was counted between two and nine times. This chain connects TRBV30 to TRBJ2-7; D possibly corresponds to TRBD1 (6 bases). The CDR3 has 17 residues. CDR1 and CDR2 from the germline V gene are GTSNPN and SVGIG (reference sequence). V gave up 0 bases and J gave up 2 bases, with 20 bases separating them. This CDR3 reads CAWSVLPGQRLTYEQYF. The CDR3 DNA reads TGTGCCTGGAGTGTACTGCCAGGACAGCGACTAACCTACGAGCAGTACTTC.

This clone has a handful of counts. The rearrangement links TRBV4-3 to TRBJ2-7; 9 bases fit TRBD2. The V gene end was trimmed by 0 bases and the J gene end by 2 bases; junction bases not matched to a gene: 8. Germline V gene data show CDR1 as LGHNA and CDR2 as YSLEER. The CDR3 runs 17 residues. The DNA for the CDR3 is TGCGCCAGCAGCCAAGATCGGGCTAGCGGGGATACCTACGAGCAGTACTTC. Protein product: CASSQDRASGDTYEQYF.